This record covers a single T cell receptor (beta chain). This clonotype was counted only a few times. The specificity of this receptor is unknown. No base-level quality is on record; no much larger clone is a single base apart. Reading from cysteine to phenylalanine, the CDR3 counts 13 amino acids. Of all the DNA, just the CDR3 is kept, 39 bases in frame from base 1. Germline trimming amounts to 5 bases on V and 9 bases on J, with 5 as the count of junction bases outside the gene matches. Reading the germline V gene (reference sequence) gives CDR1 GTSNPN and CDR2 SVGIG. The data originate from a study of blood T cells in healthy people across ages (dated by TCRdb to between 2015 and 2017). Regarding the research as a whole: In model experiments, template switching captured about one uniquely barcoded TCR beta cDNA molecule for every two T cells. To avoid experimental bias, donors of different ages were spread randomly across the sequencing lanes. Two additional independent replicas of 1 million unique cDNA reads from the same blood draw were analyzed for two donors (one aged 18 to 30 and one aged 80 or older). To track age-related changes in TCR beta repertoire diversity, the study relied on deep sequencing normalized with unique cDNA molecular identifiers. The donors were split into four age groups: young (average about 15 years), middle-aged (roughly 40), aged (roughly 68) and long-lived (roughly 86). Beyond this particular receptor, the publication reports: A strong correlation was found between observed TCR beta diversity and the percentage of naive T cells measured by flow cytometry. Estimates of total diversity based on one million sequenced T cells were considered lower bounds and underestimates. As age increased, observed TCR beta diversity per million T cells dropped in a roughly linear way, and a significant reduction was already evident by age 40. Compared with the aged group, the long-lived group had more naive CD4+ T cells, fewer expanded clones and increased TCR diversity, a pattern suggesting age selection. Because profiling used bulk unsorted PBMCs, naive and antigen-experienced compartments could not be compared conclusively. Because the CMV infection status of the donors was unknown, age-related changes in expanded clonotypes may potentially have been confounded.

The donors were some 36 Caucasian individuals from Russia, aged roughly 6 to 90 years, who were systemically healthy. Each donor gave ten milliliters of peripheral blood, drawn into EDTA-treated Vacutainer tubes. Ficoll-Paque density-gradient centrifugation was used to isolate PBMCs, with at least 6 million per sample. Total RNA, at least 5.5 micrograms per sample, was extracted from PBMCs with Trizol reagent. The percentages of naive CD45RAhigh/CD27high T cells were determined by flow cytometry on a PBMC aliquot from every donor. Library creation used 5' RACE. The run used an Illumina HiSeq 2500. A second roughly 6 to 12 cycle PCR used a sample-barcoded 5' primer and a J-beta primer mix. A template-switch 5' adaptor carrying 12 random nucleotides introduced a unique molecular identifier onto each TCR beta cDNA molecule. Each sample yielded at least 3 million CDR3-containing paired-end reads. The Mint cDNA synthesis kit, primed by a TRBC-specific oligonucleotide, was used to synthesize first-strand cDNA from all RNA. Following uracil-DNA glycosylase treatment, a first 18-cycle PCR with universal primers M1SS and BC2_uni_R was performed on all cDNA. The paper's processing steps were these. For normalization, 1 million high-quality reads, each with a distinct molecular identifier, were randomly selected from each sample. Reads with shared molecular identifiers were discarded instead of being binned into consensus sequences. CDR3 identification, clonotype clustering and error correction used MiTCR with a Q25 quality threshold and the strictest error-elimination algorithm. A nonparametric unseen species model with Euler transformation was used to estimate a lower bound on total TCR beta diversity. TCRdb trimmed public reads at Q25 via fastp, called clones via MiXCR and kept in-frame beta chains. Here each entry gathers all rows of one CDR3 protein and keeps the most common genes and DNA. The V and J calls and clone size come from TCRdb's table, not from the authors' own analysis. This sample gives hundreds of thousands of distinct CDR3 sequences in total; around 21% of them show up just once. Under 4% of the sample rests with the top ten.

This TCR derives from a man in his 70s in good health. The material sequenced was blood. The V and J genes are TRBV30 and TRBJ2-5, with 14 bases aligning to TRBD2. CDR3 loop: CAWGLAGGPSQYF. The nucleotides are TGTGCCTGGGGACTAGCGGGAGGCCCCTCCCAGTACTTC.